This passage covers 4 T cell receptor beta chains from one sample sequenced in a study of memory CD4+ T cells and cytomegalovirus serostatus. The sort gate was single viable CD3+CD4+CD8-CD45RO+ cells for memory CD4+ T cells. Measured with immunoSEQ multiplex PCR; TCRdb has only the in-frame clones, and not every one. The sample holds about 59,000 clones, roughly three quarters seen once. The sample consisted of memory CD4+ T cells from blood. Receptors were obtained from an adult in good health and CMV-seronegative.

This chain connects TRBV18 to TRBJ1-1; D not certain. This CDR3 spans 15 amino acids. The germline V gene encodes CDR1 KGHSH and CDR2 LQKENI. V lost 3 bases and J 0 bases, leaving 11 bases between the germline ends. The CDR3 loop reads CASSPGERLNTEAFF. As DNA, the CDR3 is TGTGCCAGCTCACCTGGGGAGAGGCTGAACACTGAAGCTTTCTTT.

This clone was counted only a few times. The chain joins TRBV29-1 to TRBJ2-2; D not certain. This CDR3 spans 13 amino acids. Germline assignment: CDR1 SQVTM and CDR2 ANQGSEA. V was cut by 2 bases and J by 2 bases, with 6 bases left in between. The CDR3 here is CSVEQTNTGELFF. The CDR3 coding sequence is TGCAGCGTTGAACAGACAAACACCGGGGAGCTGTTTTTT.

This chain links TRBV6-5 with TRBJ1-2; D remains unclear. V was shortened by 6 bases and J by 5 bases, with 10 bases between the two germline ends. The V gene's germline CDR1 is MNHEY and CDR2 SVGAGI. CDR3 length: 12 residues. In DNA form, the CDR3 reads TGTGCCAGCAGAATGGGGAGTTATGGCTACACCTTC. It codes for CASRMGSYGYTF.

This chain connects TRBV30 to TRBJ1-5, with D perhaps TRBD1 (6 bases). The CDR3 contains 16 residues. Trimming removed 1 base at V and 5 bases at J, with 18 bases between. CDR1 and CDR2 (germline): GTSNPN, SVGIG (reference sequence). Here the CDR3 reads CAWSGTGKGSHQPQHF. DNA for the CDR3: TGTGCCTGGAGTGGTACAGGGAAGGGAAGCCATCAGCCCCAGCATTTT.